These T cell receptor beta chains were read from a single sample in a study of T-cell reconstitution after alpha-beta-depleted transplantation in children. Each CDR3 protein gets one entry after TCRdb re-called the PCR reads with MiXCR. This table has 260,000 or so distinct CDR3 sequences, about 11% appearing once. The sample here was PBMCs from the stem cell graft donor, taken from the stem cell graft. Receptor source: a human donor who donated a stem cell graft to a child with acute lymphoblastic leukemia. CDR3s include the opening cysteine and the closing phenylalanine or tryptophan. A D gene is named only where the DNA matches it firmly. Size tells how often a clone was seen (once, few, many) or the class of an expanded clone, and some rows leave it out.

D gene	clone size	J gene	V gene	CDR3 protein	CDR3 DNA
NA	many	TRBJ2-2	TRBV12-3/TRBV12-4	CASSYQATGSGELFF	TGTGCCAGCAGTTATCAGGCGACGGGTTCCGGGGAGCTGTTTTTT
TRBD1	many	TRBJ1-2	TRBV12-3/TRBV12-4	CASSKPGQGAGYGYTF	TGTGCCAGCAGTAAACCTGGACAGGGGGCGGGCTATGGCTACACCTTC
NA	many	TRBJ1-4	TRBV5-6	CASSLRRDRTNEKLFF	TGTGCCAGCAGCTTGCGCAGGGATCGAACTAATGAAAAACTGTTTTTT
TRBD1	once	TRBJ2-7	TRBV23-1	CASSPSAQGFCGDYEQYF	TGCGCCAGCAGTCCCTCGGCACAGGGGTTCTGTGGGGACTACGAGCAGTACTTC
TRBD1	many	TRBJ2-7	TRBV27	CASSSPWDRTYEQYF	TGTGCCAGCAGTTCACCCTGGGACAGAACCTACGAGCAGTACTTC
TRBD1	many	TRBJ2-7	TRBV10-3	CAISRTGGSLEQYF	TGTGCCATCAGTAGGACAGGGGGCTCCCTCGAGCAGTACTTC
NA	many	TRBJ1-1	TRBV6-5	CASSTGRGTEAFF	TGTGCCAGCAGTACGGGGCGGGGCACTGAAGCTTTCTTT
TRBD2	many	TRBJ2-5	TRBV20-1	CSASGAGGSQETQYF	TGCAGTGCTAGCGGGGCGGGAGGATCACAAGAGACCCAGTACTTC
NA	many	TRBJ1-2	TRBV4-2	CASSQEGSTIAYYGYTF	TGTGCCAGCAGCCAAGAAGGGTCGACGATCGCATATTATGGCTACACCTTC
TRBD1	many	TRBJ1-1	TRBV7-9	CASSDRQGYGNTEAFF	TGTGCCAGCAGCGACAGACAGGGGTACGGGAACACTGAAGCTTTCTTT
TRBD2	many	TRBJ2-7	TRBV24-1	CATSDLPGGEQYF	TGTGCCACCAGTGATTTGCCGGGGGGCGAGCAGTACTTC
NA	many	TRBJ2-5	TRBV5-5	CASSLGRRSETQYF	TGTGCCAGCAGCTTGGGGCGCCGATCGGAGACCCAGTACTTC
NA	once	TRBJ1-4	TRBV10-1	CASSESSLGKLFF	TGCGCCAGCAGTGAGTCGAGCCTCGGAAAACTGTTTTTT
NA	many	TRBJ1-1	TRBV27	CASSLSRGGTEAFF	TGTGCCAGCAGTTTATCGAGGGGGGGCACTGAAGCTTTCTTT
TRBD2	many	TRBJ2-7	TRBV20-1	CSARGAGSSYEQYF	TGCAGTGCTAGAGGAGCGGGGAGCTCCTACGAGCAGTACTTC
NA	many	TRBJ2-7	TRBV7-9	CASSLFGLGPTAYEQYF	TGTGCCAGCAGCTTATTTGGGCTGGGACCCACGGCCTACGAGCAGTACTTC
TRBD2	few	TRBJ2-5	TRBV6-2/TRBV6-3	CASSYDRLVLAGVRETQYF	TGTGCCAGCAGTTACGATCGCCTTGTACTAGCGGGAGTTAGGGAGACCCAGTACTTC
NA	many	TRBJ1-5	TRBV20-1	CSAKSYMGGGQPQHF	TGCAGTGCTAAGTCGTATATGGGTGGAGGCCAGCCCCAGCATTTT
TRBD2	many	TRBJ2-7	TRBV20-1	CSARGGTSGTYEQYF	TGCAGTGCTAGAGGGGGGACTAGCGGTACCTACGAGCAGTACTTC
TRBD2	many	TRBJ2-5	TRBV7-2	CASSRLLAGFGETQYF	TGTGCCAGCAGCCGCTTACTAGCGGGGTTTGGAGAGACCCAGTACTTC
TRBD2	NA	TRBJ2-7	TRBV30	CAWSWEGNEQYF	TGTGCCTGGAGTTGGGAGGGAAACGAGCAGTACTTC
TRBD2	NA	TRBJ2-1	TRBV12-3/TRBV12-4	CTLSLSSGIPITPYNEQFF	TGTACCCTCTCCCTATCTAGCGGGATCCCGATTACCCCCTACAATGAGCAGTTCTTC
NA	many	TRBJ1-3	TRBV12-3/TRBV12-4	CASSFRAGPGNTIYF	TGTGCCAGCAGTTTTAGGGCAGGTCCTGGAAACACCATATATTTT
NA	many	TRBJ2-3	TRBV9	CASSPRRGEFTDTQYF	TGTGCCAGCAGCCCCCGGAGGGGGGAATTCACAGATACGCAGTATTTT
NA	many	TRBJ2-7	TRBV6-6	CASSYTGDEQYF	TGTGCCAGCAGTTACACTGGCGACGAGCAGTACTTC
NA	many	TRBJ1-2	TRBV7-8	CASSPDWGNYGYTF	TGTGCCAGCAGCCCCGATTGGGGGAACTATGGCTACACCTTC
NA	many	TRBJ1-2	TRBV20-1	CSAKARTPANYGYTF	TGCAGTGCCAAGGCCAGGACGCCAGCTAACTATGGCTACACCTTC
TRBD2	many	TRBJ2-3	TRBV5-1	CASSSRRGGDTDTQYF	TGCGCCAGCAGCTCACGACGGGGGGGAGACACAGATACGCAGTATTTT
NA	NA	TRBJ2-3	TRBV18	CASSPPGADTQYF	TGTGCCAGCTCACCACCAGGGGCAGATACGCAGTATTTT
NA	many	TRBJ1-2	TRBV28	CASSVPRRGGGLSGYGYTF	TGTGCCAGCAGTGTCCCCCGAAGGGGAGGGGGTTTATCGGGCTATGGCTACACCTTC
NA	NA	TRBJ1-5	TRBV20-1	CSAADKNQPQHF	TGCAGTGCCGCCGACAAAAATCAGCCCCAGCATTTT
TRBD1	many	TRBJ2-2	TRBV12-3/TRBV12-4	CASSASGTGHTGELFF	TGTGCCAGCAGTGCCTCCGGGACAGGTCACACCGGGGAGCTGTTTTTT
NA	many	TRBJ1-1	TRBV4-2	CASSQDTKEAFF	TGTGCCAGCAGCCAAGATACGAAGGAAGCTTTCTTT
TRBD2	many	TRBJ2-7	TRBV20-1	CSAPLPGGPSEQYF	TGCAGTGCTCCCCTTCCGGGAGGGCCCTCCGAGCAGTACTTC
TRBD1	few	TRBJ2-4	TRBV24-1	CATRGDRAVENIQYF	TGTGCCACCAGGGGGGACAGGGCCGTCGAAAACATTCAGTACTTC
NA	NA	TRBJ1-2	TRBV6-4	CASRQEGGGNYGYTF	TGTGCCAGCAGACAGGAGGGAGGAGGAAACTATGGCTACACCTTC
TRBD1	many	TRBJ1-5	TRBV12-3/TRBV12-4	CASSGQVEQPQHF	TGTGCCAGCTCAGGACAGGTGGAACAGCCCCAGCATTTT
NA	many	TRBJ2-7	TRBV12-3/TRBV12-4	CASSLVHEQYF	TGTGCCAGCAGTTTGGTCCACGAGCAGTACTTC
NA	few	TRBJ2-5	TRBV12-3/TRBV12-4	CASRREQETQYF	TGTGCCAGCAGACGTGAACAAGAGACCCAGTACTTC
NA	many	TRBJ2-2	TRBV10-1	CASSDPRGELFF	TGCGCCAGCAGTGACCCCCGGGGGGAGCTGTTTTTT
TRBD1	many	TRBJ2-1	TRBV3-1	CASSDGRTGVNEQFF	TGTGCCAGCAGCGACGGAAGGACAGGGGTAAATGAGCAGTTCTTC
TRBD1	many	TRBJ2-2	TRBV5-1	CASSLGQGYTGELFF	TGCGCCAGCAGCCTAGGACAGGGTTACACCGGGGAGCTGTTTTTT
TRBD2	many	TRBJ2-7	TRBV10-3	CAISESRTSGVEQYF	TGTGCCATCAGTGAGTCCCGGACTAGCGGCGTAGAGCAGTACTTC
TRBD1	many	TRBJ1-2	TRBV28	CASSSPGGYDYGYTF	TGTGCCAGCAGTTCCCCAGGGGGCTACGACTATGGCTACACCTTC
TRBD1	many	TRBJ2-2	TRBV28	CASLGTGPTGELFF	TGTGCCAGCCTCGGGACAGGACCCACCGGGGAGCTGTTTTTT
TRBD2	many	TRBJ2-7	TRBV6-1	CASSRGLADYEQYF	TGTGCCAGCAGTCGCGGACTAGCGGACTACGAGCAGTACTTC
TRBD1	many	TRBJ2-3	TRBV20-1	CSGPPGQGTDTQYF	TGCAGTGGACCCCCGGGACAGGGGACAGATACGCAGTATTTT
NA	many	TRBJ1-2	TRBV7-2	CASSLGRVGRGYTF	TGTGCCAGCAGCTTAGGACGGGTGGGGAGAGGCTACACCTTC
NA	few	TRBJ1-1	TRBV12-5	CASGWDGEVGTEAFF	TGTGCTAGTGGTTGGGACGGGGAGGTAGGAACTGAAGCTTTCTTT
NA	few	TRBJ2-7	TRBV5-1	CASSLGPGRVSEQYF	TGCGCCAGCAGCTTGGGTCCGGGACGGGTCTCCGAGCAGTACTTC
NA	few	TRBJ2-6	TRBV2	CASSGPGAGANVLTF	TGTGCCAGCAGTGGGCCGGGGGCCGGGGCCAACGTCCTGACTTTC
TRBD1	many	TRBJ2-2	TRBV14	CASSSADRDRVKRVGTGELFF	TGTGCCAGCAGCTCAGCGGACCGGGACAGGGTCAAACGAGTGGGAACCGGGGAGCTGTTTTTT
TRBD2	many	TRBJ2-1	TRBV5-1	CASSSGGLAGADEQFF	TGCGCCAGCAGCTCCGGGGGACTAGCGGGAGCTGATGAGCAGTTCTTC
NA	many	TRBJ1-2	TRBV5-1	CASSLAGEGYTF	TGCGCCAGCAGCTTGGCTGGGGAAGGCTACACCTTC
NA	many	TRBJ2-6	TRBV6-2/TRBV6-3	CASSRTPAGHQIGGANVLTF	TGTGCCAGCAGCCGGACACCCGCTGGACATCAGATAGGGGGGGCCAACGTCCTGACTTTC
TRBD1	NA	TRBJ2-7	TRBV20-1	CSVQGQNEQYF	TGCAGTGTACAGGGACAGAACGAGCAGTATTTC
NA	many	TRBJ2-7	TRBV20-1	CSARARSSYEQYF	TGCAGTGCTAGAGCAAGGAGCTCCTACGAGCAGTACTTC
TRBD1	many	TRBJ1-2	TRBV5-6	CASEGQGPDGYTF	TGTGCCAGCGAGGGACAGGGACCCGATGGCTACACCTTC
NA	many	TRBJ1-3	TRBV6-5	CASSYNGVAGNTIYF	TGTGCCAGCAGTTACAACGGAGTTGCTGGAAACACCATATATTTT